This section outlines one T cell receptor beta chain sequence together with its context. What it recognizes is unknown. This sample was taken from a study of T cell responses to AZD1222 COVID-19 vaccine. The study's findings and limits: No repertoire was sampled before or during the peak T cell response, only after it. Clonal diversity was possibly underestimated; the donors were predominantly white British and more often female. Vaccination with two AZD1222 doses was followed by a rise in Spike-specific TCR breadth and depth. Vaccine-associated CD4 TCRs ranged over spike, dominating at 160-218 and 743-854.

Germline assignment: CDR1 KGHSH and CDR2 LQKENI. Trimming took 4 bases from V and 1 from J, leaving 10 bases between them. The CDR3 is 15 residues long. Clones were read by immunoSEQ multiplex PCR, and TCRdb kept only the in-frame ones, dropping some. The top ten clones hold approximately 1.5% of a sample with around 220,000 clones, around 94% of them seen once. The clonotype was recovered from an adult who received the MenACWY meningococcal vaccine as a control. The sample consisted of peripheral blood, taken 28 days after the second dose of the MenACWY control vaccine. This chain links TRBV18 with TRBJ2-2, with a possible D match to TRBD2 (5 bases). Here the CDR3 reads CASSLQGLNTGELFF. The CDR3 DNA is TGTGCCAGCTCACTTCAAGGACTGAACACCGGGGAGCTGTTTTTT.